This T cell receptor (beta chain) was obtained from a study of control samples from healthy donors and cancer patients (dated by TCRdb to between 2020 and 2021). From the germline V gene (reference sequence), CDR1 is LNHDA and CDR2 is SQIVND. The CDR3 covers 14 residues, taking in both the cysteine and the phenylalanine. Only CDR3 DNA remains: 42 bases, in frame from the first base. V is clipped by 7 bases and J by 3 bases, and the sequence between their germline boundaries is 14 bases long. Library generation was performed with the immunoSEQ multiplex PCR assay. Held by TCRdb, this immuneACCESS table contains in-frame sequences only and omits some clones. Under half of the omission traces to an unresolved V gene where checked; the cause of the rest is unknown. The sample table contains tens of thousands of clones; only one count was recorded for approximately 80% of them. The ten largest account for around a tenth of the sample.

As concerns this clone: The antigen it recognizes is unknown. Per-base quality was not reported, and no clone a single base away is much larger than it.

In this chain, TRBV19 is recombined with TRBJ2-3; TRBD1 could be the D gene, as 6 bases match. The TCR sequence derives from a man in his sixties with head and neck cancer. Sequencing was performed on PBMCs. The DNA sequence is given as TGTGCCAGTACCGCAGGAAGGGGGACAGATACGCAGTATTTT. The encoded protein is CASTAGRGTDTQYF.